The entry below gives a single T cell receptor beta chain sequence along with its context. The antigen is unknown. This sample was included in a study of cytomegalovirus exposure and HLA in healthy donors. About the research overall: For the approximately 430 genotyped donors, approximately 82% fell within the Caucasian-associated ancestry cluster. Broader study findings: Analysis performed later showed TCR beta chains linked to HLA being more clonally expanded than equally common others. TCR beta V segments were, for the most part, productive about 87% or about 30% of the time in an earlier analysis. Later analysis identified a missense DCLRE1C variant that was linked to TCR beta V- and J-gene trimming.

The CDR3 spans 12 residues. Germline V gene sequence: CDR1 SEHNR, CDR2 FQNEAQ (reference sequence). V shed 8 bases, J shed 6 bases, and the junction held 5 bases outside the gene matches. The PCR was carried out with 60 Vbeta primers and 13 Jbeta primers. Produced via immunoSEQ multiplex PCR; TCRdb's table is partial and in-frame only. The sample spans 110,000 to 150,000 clones; the ten largest clones claim less than 3.5%. The rearrangement uses TRBV7-9 and TRBJ1-1; 8 bases map to TRBD1. The sequence was obtained from a man between 40 and 49 years old in good health and CMV-seronegative. The sequencing input was PBMCs. CDR3 loop: CASRDRSSEAFF. CDR3 nucleotides: TGTGCCAGCCGGGACAGGAGTTCTGAAGCTTTCTTT.